A few counts support the clone carrying this T cell receptor beta chain. A sample-barcoded 5' primer and a J-beta primer mix were used in a second PCR of roughly 6 to 11 cycles. In TCRdb, the 5' RACE reads were re-called with MiXCR into one record per CDR3 protein. The table lists 600,000 or so distinct CDR3 sequences, 20% to 25% of them singletons. This sample is drawn from a study of blood T cells in healthy people across ages. This CDR3 has 15 residues. CDR1 is DFQATT and CDR2 is SNEGSKA in the germline V gene (reference sequence). V was shortened by 3 bases and J by 1 base, with 13 bases between the two germline ends.

The clonotype originates from a man in his 70s in good health. The chain joins TRBV20-1 to TRBJ2-1, with a tentative D call TRBD2 (6 bases). Sequencing input: blood. The CDR3: CSASSTRRSYNEQFF. CDR3 bases: TGCAGTGCTAGTTCGACTAGGCGGTCCTACAATGAGCAGTTCTTC.